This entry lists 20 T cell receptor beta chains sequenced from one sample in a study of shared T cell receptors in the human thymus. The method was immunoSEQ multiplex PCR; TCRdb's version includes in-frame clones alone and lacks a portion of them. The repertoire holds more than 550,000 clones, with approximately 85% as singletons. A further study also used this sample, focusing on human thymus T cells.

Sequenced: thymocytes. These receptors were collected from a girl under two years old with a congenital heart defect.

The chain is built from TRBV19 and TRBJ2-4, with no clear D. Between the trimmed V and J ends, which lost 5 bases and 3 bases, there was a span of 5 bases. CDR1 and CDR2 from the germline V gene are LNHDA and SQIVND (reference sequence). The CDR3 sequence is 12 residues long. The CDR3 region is CASSGVKNIQYF. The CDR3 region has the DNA TGTGCCAGTAGTGGAGTCAAAAACATTCAGTACTTC.

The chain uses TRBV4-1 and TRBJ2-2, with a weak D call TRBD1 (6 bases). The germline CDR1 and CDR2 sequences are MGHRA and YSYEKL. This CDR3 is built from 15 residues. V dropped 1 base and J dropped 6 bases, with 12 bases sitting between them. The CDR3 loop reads CASSQGAGEPGELFF. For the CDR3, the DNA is TGCGCCAGCAGCCAAGGGGCAGGGGAGCCCGGGGAGCTGTTTTTT.

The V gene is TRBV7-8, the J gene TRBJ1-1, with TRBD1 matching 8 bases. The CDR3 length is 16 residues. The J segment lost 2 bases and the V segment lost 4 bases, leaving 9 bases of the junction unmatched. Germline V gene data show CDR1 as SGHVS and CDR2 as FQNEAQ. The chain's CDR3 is CASSSRQGPLNTEAFF. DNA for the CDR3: TGTGCCAGCAGCTCACGACAGGGGCCCCTAAACACTGAAGCTTTCTTT.

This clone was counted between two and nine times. The CDR3 protein is CASSSDRDFAYEQYF. DNA of the CDR3: TGTGCCAGCAGTTCAGACAGGGATTTTGCGTACGAGCAGTACTTC. The rearrangement joins TRBV5-4 to TRBJ2-7; 7 bases line up with TRBD1. The ends lost 5 bases at V and 4 bases at J; junction bases unmatched: 12. From germline, CDR1 is SGHNT and CDR2 YYREEE (reference sequence). The CDR3 runs to 15 residues. The full variable domain, in which reference TRBV5-4 and TRBJ2-7 provide the parts outside the CDR3, is ETGVTQSPTHLIKTRGQQVTLRCSSQSGHNTVSWYQQALGQGPQFIFQYYREEENGRGNFPPRFSGLQFPNYSSELNVNALELDDSALYLCASSSDRDFAYEQYFGPGTRLTVT.

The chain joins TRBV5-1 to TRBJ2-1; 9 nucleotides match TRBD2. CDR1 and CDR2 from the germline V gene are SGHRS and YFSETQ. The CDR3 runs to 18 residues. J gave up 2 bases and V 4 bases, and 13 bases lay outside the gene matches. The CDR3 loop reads CASSLGTSRTGAYNEQFF. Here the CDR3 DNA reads TGCGCCAGCAGCCTCGGGACTAGCCGGACGGGGGCCTACAATGAGCAGTTCTTC.

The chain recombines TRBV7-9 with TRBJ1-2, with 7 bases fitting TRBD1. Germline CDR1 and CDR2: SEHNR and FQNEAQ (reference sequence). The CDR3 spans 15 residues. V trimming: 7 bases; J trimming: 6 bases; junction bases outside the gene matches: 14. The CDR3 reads CASNLPWTGGNGYTF. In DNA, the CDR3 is TGTGCCAGCAACCTCCCGTGGACAGGTGGTAATGGCTACACCTTC.

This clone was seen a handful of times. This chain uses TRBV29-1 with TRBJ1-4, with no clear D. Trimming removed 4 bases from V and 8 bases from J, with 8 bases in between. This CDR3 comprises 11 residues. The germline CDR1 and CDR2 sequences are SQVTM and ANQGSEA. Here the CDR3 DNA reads TGCAGCGTTGCTATGATGGAAAAACTGTTTTTT. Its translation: CSVAMMEKLFF.

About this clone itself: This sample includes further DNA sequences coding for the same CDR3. The CDR3 region is CASSYWGRRNSPLHF. The DNA of the CDR3 is TGTGCCAGCAGTTACTGGGGGCGGAGGAATTCACCCCTCCACTTT. The J gene is TRBJ1-6, the V gene TRBV6-5, with D maybe TRBD1 (6 bases). This CDR3 spans 15 amino acids. Trimming removed 1 base at V and 7 bases at J, with 11 bases between. Germline values: CDR1 MNHEY, CDR2 SVGAGI.

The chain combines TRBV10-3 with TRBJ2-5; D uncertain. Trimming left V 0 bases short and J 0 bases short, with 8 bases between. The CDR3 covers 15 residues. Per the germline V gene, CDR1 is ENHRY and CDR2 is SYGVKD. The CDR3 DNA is TGTGCCATCAGTGAGTCGAGTCCGTACCAAGAGACCCAGTACTTC. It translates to CAISESSPYQETQYF.

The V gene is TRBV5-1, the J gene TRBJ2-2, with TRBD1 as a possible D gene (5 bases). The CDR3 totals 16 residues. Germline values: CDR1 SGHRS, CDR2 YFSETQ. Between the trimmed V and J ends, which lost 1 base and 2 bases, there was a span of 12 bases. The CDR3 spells CASSLLRQGNTGELFF. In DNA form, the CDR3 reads TGCGCCAGCAGCTTGCTGCGCCAGGGCAACACCGGGGAGCTGTTTTTT.

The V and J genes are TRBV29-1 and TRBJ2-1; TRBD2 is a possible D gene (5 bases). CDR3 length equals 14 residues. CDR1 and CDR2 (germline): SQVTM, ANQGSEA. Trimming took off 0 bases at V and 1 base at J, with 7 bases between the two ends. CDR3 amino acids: CSVEERDSYNEQFF. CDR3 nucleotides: TGCAGCGTTGAAGAACGGGATTCCTACAATGAGCAGTTCTTC.

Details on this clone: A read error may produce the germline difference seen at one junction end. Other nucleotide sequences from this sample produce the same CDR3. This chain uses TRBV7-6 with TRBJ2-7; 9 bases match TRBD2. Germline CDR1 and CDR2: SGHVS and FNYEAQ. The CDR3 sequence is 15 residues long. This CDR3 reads CASSLVQRGAYEQYF. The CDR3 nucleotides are TGTGCCAGCAGCTTAGTCCAGCGGGGGGCCTACGAGCAGTACTTT.

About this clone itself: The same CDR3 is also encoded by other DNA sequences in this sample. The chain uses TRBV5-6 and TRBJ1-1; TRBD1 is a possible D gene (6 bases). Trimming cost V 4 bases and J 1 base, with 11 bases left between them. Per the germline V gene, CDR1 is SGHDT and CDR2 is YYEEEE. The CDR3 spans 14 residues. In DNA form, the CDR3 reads TGTGCCAGCAGCCTCGGACAGAAGAACACTGAAGCTTTCTTT. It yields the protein CASSLGQKNTEAFF.

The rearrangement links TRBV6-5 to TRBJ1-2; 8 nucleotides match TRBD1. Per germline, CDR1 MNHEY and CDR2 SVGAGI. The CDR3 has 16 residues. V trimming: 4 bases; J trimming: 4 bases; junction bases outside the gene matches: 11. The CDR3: CASSLSQDREPYGYTF. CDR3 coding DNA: TGTGCCAGCAGTTTAAGCCAGGACAGGGAGCCCTATGGCTACACCTTC.

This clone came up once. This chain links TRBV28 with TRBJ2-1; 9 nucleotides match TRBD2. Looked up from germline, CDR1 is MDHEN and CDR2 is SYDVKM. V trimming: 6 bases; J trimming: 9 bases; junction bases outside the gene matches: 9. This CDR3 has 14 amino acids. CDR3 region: CASRRIAGVGEQFF. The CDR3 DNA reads TGTGCCAGCAGACGAATAGCGGGGGTAGGTGAGCAGTTCTTC.

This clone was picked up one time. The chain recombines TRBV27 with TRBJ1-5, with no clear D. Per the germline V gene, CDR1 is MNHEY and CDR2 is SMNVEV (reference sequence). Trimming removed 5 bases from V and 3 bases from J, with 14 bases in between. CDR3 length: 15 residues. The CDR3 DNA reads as TGTGCCAGCAGTCCCCCCTATGCCACCAATCAGCCCCAGCATTTT. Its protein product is CASSPPYATNQPQHF.

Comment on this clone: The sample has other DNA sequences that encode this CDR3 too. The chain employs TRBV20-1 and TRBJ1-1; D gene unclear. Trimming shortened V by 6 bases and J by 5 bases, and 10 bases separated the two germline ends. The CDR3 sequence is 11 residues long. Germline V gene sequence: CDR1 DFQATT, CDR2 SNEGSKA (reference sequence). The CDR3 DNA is TGCAGTGCGCCGGGTGGGACTGAAGCTTTCTTT. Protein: CSAPGGTEAFF.

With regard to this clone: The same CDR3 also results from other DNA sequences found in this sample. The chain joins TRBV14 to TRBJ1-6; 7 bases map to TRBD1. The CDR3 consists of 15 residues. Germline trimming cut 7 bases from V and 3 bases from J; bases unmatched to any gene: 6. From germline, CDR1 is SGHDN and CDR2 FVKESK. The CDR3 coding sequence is TGTGCCAGCAAGGGGACAGCCATCTATAATTCACCCCTCCACTTT. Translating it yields CASKGTAIYNSPLHF.

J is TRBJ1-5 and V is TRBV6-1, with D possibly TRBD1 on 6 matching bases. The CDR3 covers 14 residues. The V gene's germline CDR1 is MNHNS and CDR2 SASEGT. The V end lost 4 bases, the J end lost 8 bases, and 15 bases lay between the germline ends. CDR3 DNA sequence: TGTGCCAGCAGTGGGGGGCAGGGGATTGAGCCCCAGCATTTT. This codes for CASSGGQGIEPQHF.

In DNA, the CDR3 is TGTGCCAGCAGTGAAGGCAGGTCCCGACAATATCAGCCCCAGCATTTT. Its protein is CASSEGRSRQYQPQHF. The rearrangement links TRBV6-1 to TRBJ1-5; D ambiguous. CDR1 MNHNS and CDR2 SASEGT come from the germline V gene. This CDR3 contains 16 residues. V was cut by 1 base and J by 5 bases, with 15 bases left in between.